What follows are 17 T cell receptor beta chains derived from one specimen sequenced in a study of T cells in Graves' hyperthyroidism and ophthalmopathy. The investigators amplified TCR beta CDR3 regions from RNA transcripts. First-round RT-PCR targeting the TCR CDR3 was performed with the HTBI primer set. TCRdb processed the multiplex PCR reads anew with MiXCR; each CDR3 protein has one entry. Of more than 500,000 distinct CDR3 sequences detected, 15% to 20% appear once; the ten largest clones hold approximately 3.9%. The source material was blood. The receptors derive from a woman aged 25-40 years with Graves' hyperthyroidism.

This CDR3 reads CASSLIGQNNQPQHF. The CDR3 DNA reads as TGTGCCAGCAGCTTAATAGGGCAGAACAATCAGCCCCAGCATTTT. J is TRBJ1-5 and V is TRBV7-2, with D unclear. This CDR3 has 15 residues. The V end lost 2 bases, the J end lost 3 bases, and 11 bases lay between the germline ends. The germline gives CDR1 SGHTA, CDR2 FQGNSA.

The chain combines TRBV5-4 with TRBJ1-4, with 9 bases aligning to TRBD1. Germline trimming cut 6 bases from V and 10 bases from J; bases unmatched to any gene: 7. The germline V gene encodes CDR1 SGHNT and CDR2 YYREEE (reference sequence). The CDR3 has 13 amino acids. In DNA form, the CDR3 reads TGTGCCAGCACCGGGGACAGGGACGGAAAACTGTTTTTT. Translated, it gives CASTGDRDGKLFF.

In this sample, this clonotype turned up many times. The V and J genes are TRBV6-1 and TRBJ1-2; D is possibly TRBD1 (6 bases). The CDR3 covers 14 residues. Trimming stripped 9 bases from V and 7 bases from J, with 21 bases between. Looked up from germline, CDR1 is MNHNS and CDR2 is SASEGT. In DNA, the CDR3 is TGTGCCAGTTTCGGGACAACCCAGGGAGGTGGCTACACCTTC. This codes for CASFGTTQGGGYTF.

This clonotype was seen at least ten times. The genes are TRBV28 and TRBJ2-3, with 12 bases aligning to TRBD2. The CDR3 length is 15 residues. J was trimmed by 4 bases and V by 8 bases; bases with no gene match: 7. Germline-derived CDR1 and CDR2 are MDHEN and SYDVKM. CDR3 DNA sequence: TGTGCCAGCCTCTGGACTAGCGGGGAACCAGATACGCAGTATTTT. Protein sequence: CASLWTSGEPDTQYF.

Concerning this clonotype itself: Its ends do not fully match the called genes, so a read error is possible. J is TRBJ2-3 and V is TRBV20-1, with unresolved D. This CDR3 region has 14 residues. Looked up from germline, CDR1 is DFQATT and CDR2 is SNEGSKA (reference sequence). The CDR3 nucleotides read TGCAGTGCTAGAGTTGGGGAATTCACAGATTCGCAGTACTTT. Translation: CSARVGEFTDSQYF.

This clonotype was found many times. CDR3 sequence reads: CASSEGIALSYNEQFF. In DNA, the CDR3 is TGTGCCAGCAGTGAGGGGATAGCGCTCTCCTACAATGAGCAGTTCTTC. The chain is built from TRBV2 and TRBJ2-1; D perhaps matches TRBD2 (5 bases). CDR3 size: 16 residues. Germline assignment: CDR1 SNHLY and CDR2 FYNNEI. V was shortened by 3 bases and J by 0 bases, with 12 bases between the two germline ends.

Ten or more counts support this clonotype. The V and J genes are TRBV7-8 and TRBJ2-1; D may match TRBD1 or TRBD2 (5 bases each). V shed 5 bases and J shed 9 bases, with 11 bases lying between them. CDR1 SGHVS and CDR2 FQNEAQ come from the germline V gene. CDR3 length: 12 amino acids. CDR3 amino acids: CASSPTEGEQFF. The CDR3 DNA is TGTGCCAGCAGCCCGACAGAGGGTGAGCAGTTCTTC. Looking up the rest from reference TRBV7-8 and TRBJ2-1 gives the full variable domain: GAGVSQSPRYKVAKRGQDVALRCDPISGHVSLFWYQQALGQGPEFLTYFQNEAQLDKSGLPSDRFFAERPEGSVSTLKIQRTQQEDSAVYLCASSPTEGEQFFGPGTRLTVL.

This clonotype was seen repeatedly, ten times or more. Written as DNA, the CDR3 is TGTGCCACCTGGCGTGGACAAACGATGGGCGAGCAGTACTTC. It specifies CATWRGQTMGEQYF. This rearrangement joins TRBV2 to TRBJ2-7; D perhaps matches TRBD1 (5 bases). This CDR3 region has 14 residues. Trimming removed 10 bases from V and 6 bases from J, with 22 bases in between. CDR1 and CDR2 (germline): SNHLY, FYNNEI.

The sample holds many counts of this clonotype. This chain links TRBV3-1 with TRBJ2-7; 13 positions match TRBD2. The V and J ends lost 1 base and 3 bases, in that order; junction bases with no gene match: 3. The CDR3 length is 16 residues. Germline lookup yields CDR1 LGHDT and CDR2 YNNKEL (reference sequence). The CDR3, as DNA: TGTGCCAGCAGCCAAGTGACTAGCGGGAGGAACTACGAGCAGTACTTC. This sequence encodes CASSQVTSGRNYEQYF.

This clonotype was counted many times. The chain uses TRBV2 and TRBJ1-2; 9 positions agree with TRBD1. Trimming took 6 bases from V and 5 from J; bases not matched to a gene: 7. This CDR3 has 14 residues. Germline V CDR1 and CDR2: SNHLY, FYNNEI. CDR3 DNA sequence: TGTGCCAGCAGCCAAGAGGGACAGGGATATGGCTACACCTTC. It encodes CASSQEGQGYGYTF.

The V and J genes are TRBV7-9 and TRBJ2-1; 11 positions agree with TRBD2. Per the germline V gene, CDR1 is SEHNR and CDR2 is FQNEAQ (reference sequence). V dropped 4 bases and J dropped 10; count of bases not matched to a gene: 6. CDR3 length equals 14 residues. The CDR3 reads CASSSSSGRPEQFF. The CDR3 DNA sequence: TGTGCCAGCAGCTCATCTAGCGGGAGGCCCGAGCAGTTCTTC.

This chain uses TRBV30 with TRBJ2-1; 8 bases align to TRBD2. V was clipped by 1 base and J by 10 bases; unmatched bases: 3. Germline V gene lookup returns CDR1 GTSNPN and CDR2 SVGIG (reference sequence). This CDR3 comprises 12 residues. The CDR3 coding sequence is TGTGCCTGGAGTGCCCGGGAGGGGGAGCAGTTCTTC. Translation gives CAWSAREGEQFF.

This clonotype appeared many times. The genes are TRBV20-1 and TRBJ1-1; D uncertain. Germline lookup yields CDR1 DFQATT and CDR2 SNEGSKA (reference sequence). V lost 1 base, J lost 8 bases, and 8 bases lay in between. The CDR3 runs to 11 residues. This CDR3 is CSARVVREAFF. Here the CDR3 DNA reads TGCAGTGCTAGAGTGGTCAGGGAAGCTTTCTTT.

Concerning this clonotype itself: One end of the junction varies from germline; a read error may be responsible. This chain uses TRBV7-3 with TRBJ2-1; 8 nucleotides align to TRBD2. In germline, CDR1 is SGHTA, CDR2 FQGTGA. CDR3 length: 16 residues. The CDR3 here is CASSQSGAGGLGEQFF. As DNA, the CDR3 is TGCGCCAGCAGCCAATCGGGCGCGGGAGGCCTGGGCGAGCAGTTCTTC.

This clonotype was counted many times. J is TRBJ2-3 and V is TRBV6-1, with D perhaps matching TRBD1 (6 bases). The CDR3 is made up of 14 amino acids. Germline V gene data show CDR1 as MNHNS and CDR2 as SASEGT. V gave up 2 bases and J gave up 8 bases, with 14 bases separating them. As DNA, the CDR3 is TGTGCCAGCAGTGAAACCTGGGGGCAAGGTACGCAGTATTTT. Protein: CASSETWGQGTQYF.

This clonotype was observed a handful of times. It may be a read error: a sequence one base away is much more abundant. J is TRBJ2-5 and V is TRBV2; D is undetermined. The CDR3 runs to 12 residues. V lost 8 bases, J lost 2 bases, and 9 bases lay in between. The V gene's germline CDR1 is SNHLY and CDR2 FYNNEI. CDR3 loop: CASPGWQETQYF. The CDR3 DNA sequence: TGTGCCAGCCCCGGATGGCAAGAGACCCAGTACTTC.

This clonotype was observed a handful of times. V gene TRBV5-1 combines with J gene TRBJ1-4; 7 bases map to TRBD1. The V and J ends lost 0 bases and 8 bases, in that order; junction bases with no gene match: 10. The germline V gene encodes CDR1 SGHRS and CDR2 YFSETQ. The CDR3 totals 16 residues. The chain's CDR3 is CASSLGAGGRSEKLFF. The CDR3 DNA follows: TGCGCCAGCAGCTTGGGCGCAGGGGGGCGTTCGGAAAAACTGTTTTTT.